This entry describes one T cell receptor (beta chain). These data are taken from a study of blood T cell repertoires in COVID-19. The method was immunoSEQ multiplex PCR; TCRdb's version includes in-frame clones alone and lacks a portion of them. The sample carries around 68,000 clones, approximately 89% recorded once. CDR1 and CDR2 (germline): SGHTA, FQGNSA. This CDR3 region has 13 residues. Deletions cut 4 bases from V and 6 bases from J, with 10 bases between. The chain combines TRBV7-2 with TRBJ1-5, with D maybe TRBD1 (6 bases). The sequenced sample was peripheral blood. This clonotype originated in a human donor in a cohort sampled during active COVID-19. CDR3 in DNA: TGTGCCAGCAGCTCTAGGGGGGGTCAGCCCCAGCATTTT. Translation: CASSSRGGQPQHF.